These 29 T cell receptor beta chains share one sample of origin, sequenced in a study of blood T cell repertoires in COVID-19. The method was immunoSEQ multiplex PCR; TCRdb's version includes in-frame clones alone and lacks a portion of them. This table has about 430,000 clones, roughly 88% appearing once. Sample: PBMCs or T cells enriched from blood (not recorded which). All receptors derive from a woman aged 18-29 years who had been exposed to COVID-19.

The rearrangement uses TRBV3-1 (or the pseudogene TRBV3-2) and TRBJ2-1, with TRBD2 as a possible D gene (5 bases). From germline, CDR1 is LGHDT and CDR2 YNNKEL (reference sequence). The CDR3 has 15 amino acids. The V end was cut by 4 bases, the J end by 2 bases, with 12 bases between. The CDR3 loop reads CASSPSGSPYNEQFF. CDR3 nucleotides: TGTGCCAGCAGCCCGTCGGGGAGCCCCTACAATGAGCAGTTCTTC.

This sequence joins TRBV6-5 and TRBJ2-1; D might be TRBD2 (6 bases). The CDR3 length is 11 residues. V dropped 6 bases and J dropped 12 bases, with 12 bases sitting between them. Looked up from germline, CDR1 is MNHEY and CDR2 is SVGAGI. Here the CDR3 DNA reads TGTGCCAGCAGCTCGGCGGGGCTGCAGTTCTTC. Residues: CASSSAGLQFF.

The chain has TRBV11-2 and TRBJ2-7, with 7 bases identical to TRBD2. The V gene end was trimmed by 0 bases and the J gene end by 3 bases; junction bases not matched to a gene: 8. The germline V gene has CDR1 SGHAT and CDR2 FQNNGV. The CDR3 runs to 16 residues. The CDR3 coding sequence is TGTGCCAGCAGCTTAGATTTAACTAGCGCGCTCTACGAGCAGTACTTC. Protein: CASSLDLTSALYEQYF.

The rearrangement links TRBV28 to TRBJ2-5; TRBD1 matches 7 bases. The junction had 11 bases not matched to a gene; V was cut back by 5 bases and J by 2 bases. The CDR3 is 16 amino acids. The germline V gene has CDR1 MDHEN and CDR2 SYDVKM. CDR3 sequence: CASSPPGGQSQETQYF. The CDR3 DNA follows: TGTGCCAGCAGTCCCCCTGGGGGACAGAGTCAAGAGACCCAGTACTTC. Full variable domain (rest looked up from reference TRBV28 and TRBJ2-5): DVKVTQSSRYLVKRTGEKVFLECVQDMDHENMFWYRQDPGLGLRLIYFSYDVKMKEKGDIPEGYSVSREKKERFSLILESASTNQTSMYLCASSPPGGQSQETQYFGPGTRLLVL.

V usage is TRBV11-3 and J usage is TRBJ1-1; a weak D match, TRBD1 (6 bases). V lost 5 bases to trimming and J lost 1 base, with 20 bases between them. The germline V gene has CDR1 SGHNT and CDR2 YENEEA. The CDR3 spans 17 residues. The CDR3 bases are TGTGCCAGCAGCGATGGAAAAGGACAGAATGGGAACACTGAAGCTTTCTTT. This gives the protein CASSDGKGQNGNTEAFF.

J is TRBJ1-5 and V is TRBV2; the match to TRBD1 covers 9 bases. The germline V gene has CDR1 SNHLY and CDR2 FYNNEI. This CDR3 region has 11 residues. V lost 6 bases, J lost 14 bases, and 5 bases stayed unmatched. The CDR3 region is CASRGTGIKHF. The CDR3 DNA reads as TGTGCCAGCAGAGGGACAGGGATAAAGCATTTT.

The chain combines TRBV5-4 with TRBJ1-5; D is ambiguous. Germline V lookup: CDR1 SGHNT, CDR2 YYREEE (reference sequence). Trimming took 0 bases from V and 4 from J, leaving 5 bases between them. The CDR3 extends over 13 amino acids. CDR3 DNA sequence: TGTGCCAGCAGCTTGGAACGGAATCAGCCCCAGCATTTT. This sequence encodes CASSLERNQPQHF.

The chain links TRBV28 to TRBJ2-7; 7 nucleotides agree with TRBD1. Germline values: CDR1 MDHEN, CDR2 SYDVKM. Unmatched junction bases numbered 14, after V lost 9 bases and J lost 3 bases. CDR3 length equals 15 residues. CDR3 nucleotides: TGTGCCAGTCCGAGAGGCCGGGACAGTAACTACGAGCAGTACTTC. It is translated as CASPRGRDSNYEQYF.

The chain uses TRBV7-6 and TRBJ2-1; a possible D gene is TRBD2 (6 bases). The CDR3 is 15 amino acids. Between the trimmed V and J ends, which lost 2 bases and 0 bases, there was a span of 8 bases. Germline V gives CDR1 SGHVS, CDR2 FNYEAQ. The CDR3 spells CASSLTGSSYNEQFF. The CDR3 DNA follows: TGTGCCAGCAGCTTAACCGGGAGCTCCTACAATGAGCAGTTCTTC.

V and J are TRBV7-2 and TRBJ1-3; 7 nucleotides line up with TRBD1. Trimming took 5 bases from V and 4 from J; bases not matched to a gene: 11. There are 16 residues in the CDR3. Per germline, CDR1 SGHTA and CDR2 FQGNSA. The CDR3 protein is CASSRSGQGVGNTIYF. The CDR3 DNA follows: TGTGCCAGCAGCCGGTCGGGTCAGGGGGTAGGAAACACCATATATTTT.

The chain's CDR3 is CASSVLPGGGEQFF. The CDR3 DNA sequence: TGTGCCAGTAGTGTGCTGCCGGGAGGAGGTGAGCAGTTCTTC. The chain is built from TRBV19 and TRBJ2-1, with 7 bases aligning to TRBD2. The CDR3 length is 14 residues. J gave up 9 bases and V 5 bases, and 10 bases lay outside the gene matches. Germline-derived CDR1 and CDR2 are LNHDA and SQIVND (reference sequence).

This chain joins TRBV6-5 and TRBJ2-7, with a possible D match to TRBD1 (5 bases). This CDR3 spans 15 amino acids. Germline lookup yields CDR1 MNHEY and CDR2 SVGAGI. Trimming stripped 5 bases from V and 4 bases from J, with 18 bases between. The CDR3 coding sequence is TGTGCCAGCAGTCCTACCCTGGGGCCACAATACGAGCAGTACTTC. Its translation is CASSPTLGPQYEQYF.

The gene calls are TRBV12-5 and TRBJ2-1; 7 bases line up with TRBD1. Germline CDR1 is LGHNT and CDR2 is FRNRAP. The trim removed 6 bases at V and 4 bases at J, leaving 3 bases unmatched. The CDR3 contains 13 residues. The CDR3 nucleotides are TGTGCTAGTGGCCCGGGACAGTACAATGAGCAGTTCTTC. Translation: CASGPGQYNEQFF.

This clone has more than one count but fewer than ten. The chain links TRBV28 to TRBJ2-2; 10 bases map to TRBD2. V trimming: 5 bases; J trimming: 4 bases; junction bases outside the gene matches: 7. This CDR3 is 16 amino acids long. The germline V gene has CDR1 MDHEN and CDR2 SYDVKM. In DNA form, the CDR3 reads TGTGCCAGCAGTATTCGACTAGCGGGTCTCACCGGGGAGCTGTTTTTT. This translates into CASSIRLAGLTGELFF.

V is TRBV6-4 and J is TRBJ2-3, with 7 bases lining up with TRBD2. J was trimmed by 1 base and V by 4 bases; bases with no gene match: 5. Germline assignment: CDR1 MRHNA and CDR2 SNTAGT. The length of the CDR3 is 15 residues. CDR3 region: CASSVEAGRTDTQYF. Here the CDR3 DNA reads TGTGCCAGCAGTGTCGAAGCGGGGCGCACAGATACGCAGTATTTT.

This sequence joins TRBV11-2 and TRBJ2-7; 12 bases agree with TRBD2. Germline CDR1 is SGHAT and CDR2 is FQNNGV. V was pared by 4 bases and J by 2 bases, with 6 bases of the junction left unmatched. This CDR3 spans 16 amino acids. CDR3 sequence: CASSYPTSGSPYEQYF. CDR3 DNA sequence: TGTGCCAGCAGCTACCCGACTAGCGGGAGTCCCTACGAGCAGTACTTC. The full variable domain, in which reference TRBV11-2 and TRBJ2-7 provide the parts outside the CDR3, is EAGVAQSPRYKIIEKRQSVAFWCNPISGHATLYWYQQILGQGPKLLIQFQNNGVVDDSQLPKDRFSAERLKGVDSTLKIQPAKLEDSAVYLCASSYPTSGSPYEQYFGPGTRLTVT.

This clone was seen just once. The V gene is TRBV27, the J gene TRBJ2-3; TRBD2 agrees at 8 bases. The CDR3 consists of 21 residues. The ends lost 6 bases at V and 1 base at J; junction bases unmatched: 24. The germline gives CDR1 MNHEY, CDR2 SMNVEV (reference sequence). The CDR3 DNA sequence: TGTGCCAGCAGAAACCTCGGCGTGGGGGCGGGGGGCCCTCGGCGCACAGATACGCAGTATTTT. This sequence encodes CASRNLGVGAGGPRRTDTQYF.

The rearrangement uses TRBV5-1 and TRBJ2-7; 11 bases line up with TRBD2. V trimming: 0 bases; J trimming: 5 bases; junction bases outside the gene matches: 4. CDR1 is SGHRS and CDR2 is YFSETQ in the germline V gene. This CDR3 has 15 residues. The CDR3 protein is CASSLELAGEDEQYF. DNA of the CDR3: TGCGCCAGCAGCTTGGAACTAGCGGGAGAGGACGAGCAGTACTTC.

J is TRBJ1-2 and V is TRBV6-5, with a weak D call TRBD1 (6 bases). The V and J ends lost 3 bases and 4 bases respectively, with 9 bases between them. The CDR3 is 13 residues long. The germline V gene encodes CDR1 MNHEY and CDR2 SVGAGI. The CDR3 bases are TGTGCCAGCAGTTATCAGGGGCCCTATGGCTACACCTTC. Translated, it gives CASSYQGPYGYTF.

This clone was detected a few times. This chain joins TRBV27 and TRBJ1-6, with D uncertain. The germline V gene encodes CDR1 MNHEY and CDR2 SMNVEV (reference sequence). CDR3 length: 14 amino acids. The V end lost 3 bases, the J end lost 7 bases, and 10 bases lay between the germline ends. CDR3 nucleotide sequence: TGTGCCAGCAGTTTGGATACTATCAATTCACCCCTCCACTTT. It specifies CASSLDTINSPLHF.

This clone has just one count. This chain links TRBV2 with TRBJ1-2, with D tentatively TRBD1 (6 bases). The CDR3 has 14 amino acids. CDR1 and CDR2 from the germline V gene are SNHLY and FYNNEI. Trimming removed 5 bases at V and 6 bases at J, with 16 bases between. CDR3 loop: CASSPGVRYDGYTF. The CDR3 DNA reads as TGTGCCAGCAGTCCAGGGGTGAGGTACGATGGCTACACCTTC.

In this sample, this clone turned up a few times. The V gene is TRBV4-3, the J gene TRBJ2-1; D may be TRBD1 (6 bases). The germline V gene encodes CDR1 LGHNA and CDR2 YSLEER. The CDR3 spans 13 residues. The V and J ends lost 4 bases and 8 bases respectively, with 12 bases between them. The CDR3 sequence: CASSRRAGDEQFF. DNA of the CDR3: TGCGCCAGCAGCCGTCGAGCAGGGGATGAGCAGTTCTTC.

The chain combines TRBV7-3 with TRBJ2-2, with 9 bases lining up with TRBD1. CDR1 is SGHTA, CDR2 FQGTGA, per germline. The CDR3 length is 16 residues. The ends lost 5 bases at V and 2 bases at J; junction bases unmatched: 6. As DNA, the CDR3 is TGTGCCAGCAGCGGTACAGGGGGCGTCAACACCGGGGAGCTGTTTTTT. It yields the protein CASSGTGGVNTGELFF.

The chain's CDR3 is CATSRGTSGSSYEQYF. CDR3 DNA: TGTGCCACCAGCAGGGGGACTAGCGGGAGCTCCTACGAGCAGTACTTC. The V and J genes are TRBV15 and TRBJ2-7; 14 bases agree with TRBD2. The ends lost 3 bases at V and 0 bases at J; junction bases unmatched: 1. The CDR3 is made up of 16 amino acids. CDR1 LNHNV and CDR2 YYDKDF come from the germline V gene (reference sequence).

This clone was seen a single time. The gene calls are TRBV7-3 and TRBJ2-7; possible D gene TRBD2, 6 bases. The CDR3 consists of 16 residues. CDR1 and CDR2 from the germline V gene are SGHTA and FQGTGA. Trimming cost V 3 bases and J 5 bases, with 20 bases left between them. CDR3 region: CASSFTGGDLRNEQYF. Written as DNA, the CDR3 is TGTGCCAGCAGCTTTACAGGAGGGGATCTTCGGAACGAGCAGTACTTC.

The CDR3 region has the DNA TGTGCCAGCTCTCAAGCGGGGGCTAGTGGAGATACGCAGTATTTT. Protein sequence: CASSQAGASGDTQYF. This rearrangement joins TRBV18 to TRBJ2-3; 8 bases fit TRBD2. Germline-derived CDR1 and CDR2 are KGHSH and LQKENI. The V and J ends lost 6 bases and 5 bases, in that order; junction bases with no gene match: 10. The CDR3 totals 15 residues.

V gene TRBV6-1 combines with J gene TRBJ2-2; the D is unclear. Germline V lookup: CDR1 MNHNS, CDR2 SASEGT. Trimming stripped 3 bases from V and 7 bases from J, with 12 bases between. CDR3 length: 14 residues. As DNA, the CDR3 is TGTGCCAGCAGTGAGATAGTGAGCAACGGGGAGCTGTTTTTT. Protein: CASSEIVSNGELFF.

This chain uses TRBV5-4 with TRBJ2-3; 12 bases align to TRBD2. This CDR3 region has 14 residues. Germline CDR1 is SGHNT and CDR2 is YYREEE (reference sequence). Trimming removed 5 bases from V and 9 bases from J; junction bases left unmatched: 7. Here the CDR3 reads CASSRLAGEETQYF. The CDR3 DNA reads TGTGCCAGCAGTAGACTAGCGGGAGAGGAGACGCAGTATTTT.

The chain carries TRBV5-8 and TRBJ1-6; 7 nucleotides line up with TRBD1. V dropped 4 bases and J dropped 11; count of bases not matched to a gene: 6. The CDR3 runs to 13 residues. Germline V lookup: CDR1 SGHTS, CDR2 YDEGEE. CDR3 sequence (DNA): TGTGCCAGCAGCACCTACAGGGGTCCACCCCTCCACTTT. It specifies CASSTYRGPPLHF.